This passage covers 25 T cell receptor beta chains from one sample sequenced in a study of human T cells and chemical hapten exposure. Each CDR3 protein is one row after TCRdb ran MiXCR on the RACE reads. The profile covers approximately 100,000 distinct CDR3 sequences, with about 12% appearing a single time and over 1.5% taken by the ten largest. Specified time point: pre-sensitization, week 0. Stated treatment: therapeutic diphenylcyclopropenone sensitization with weekly scalp DPC. The sequencing used whole blood, collected in connection with sensitization to the hapten diphenylcyclopropenone (DPC). The receptor set was obtained from a woman aged 50 to 65 with alopecia areata. Some clones in this sample may be carry-over from other donors' samples.

The gene calls are TRBV5-5 and TRBJ1-3; D may be TRBD1 (5 bases). This CDR3 has 17 amino acids. Trimming shortened V by 0 bases and J by 0 bases, and 13 bases separated the two germline ends. CDR1 and CDR2 (germline): SGHKS, YYEKEE (reference sequence). CDR3 loop: CASSLGFLGDSGNTIYF. The CDR3 DNA is TGTGCCAGCAGCTTGGGGTTCCTAGGGGACTCTGGAAACACCATATATTTT.

The rearrangement joins TRBV7-8 to TRBJ2-7; no reliable D call. The V end was cut by 1 base, the J end by 6 bases, with 13 bases between. Germline CDR1 SGHVS, CDR2 FQNEAQ. The CDR3 consists of 14 residues. The CDR3 loop reads CASSLGIPGSEQYF. CDR3 in DNA: TGTGCCAGCAGCTTAGGCATTCCAGGTTCCGAGCAGTACTTC. Together with reference TRBV7-8 and TRBJ2-7, the CDR3 gives the full variable domain: GAGVSQSPRYKVAKRGQDVALRCDPISGHVSLFWYQQALGQGPEFLTYFQNEAQLDKSGLPSDRFFAERPEGSVSTLKIQRTQQEDSAVYLCASSLGIPGSEQYFGPGTRLTVT.

The chain links TRBV12-3 or TRBV12-4 to TRBJ2-5, with D possibly being TRBD1 or TRBD2 (6 bases each). The CDR3 has 13 amino acids. Trimming pared 6 bases from V and 5 bases from J, leaving 13 bases between. The CDR3 sequence is CASRRGAGETQYF. CDR3 bases: TGTGCCAGCAGGAGGGGGGCCGGGGAGACCCAGTACTTC.

A note on this clonotype: A much larger clone lies a single base off, so this may be a read error. The rearrangement links TRBV6-2 or TRBV6-3 to TRBJ2-4, with D tentatively TRBD2 (5 bases). Per germline, CDR1 MNHEY and CDR2 SVGEGT. The length of the CDR3 is 15 residues. In nucleotides, the CDR3 is TGTGCCAGCAGTTTTAGAAGGCTAGCCGAAAACATTCAGTACTTC. This translates into CASSFRRLAENIQYF.

Only a few counts were recorded for this clonotype. The chain uses TRBV6-5 and TRBJ2-7, with 9 bases identical to TRBD1. The V gene's germline CDR1 is MNHEY and CDR2 SVGAGI. Germline trimming cut 2 bases from V and 3 bases from J; bases unmatched to any gene: 2. CDR3 length: 14 residues. The CDR3 reads CASSYMTGGYEQYF. The CDR3 DNA reads as TGTGCCAGCAGTTACATGACAGGGGGCTACGAGCAGTACTTC.

The table lists this clonotype with many counts. The chain carries TRBV4-2 and TRBJ2-3; D might be TRBD2 (5 bases). Germline assignment: CDR1 LGHNA and CDR2 YNFKEQ. The CDR3 is 12 amino acids. The V gene lost 3 bases and the J gene lost 4 bases, with 5 bases spanning the gap. DNA for the CDR3: TGTGCCAGCAGCCATAGCGCAGATACGCAGTATTTT. Protein: CASSHSADTQYF.

In this sample, this clonotype turned up a few times. V is TRBV28 and J is TRBJ2-7; 9 nucleotides line up with TRBD2. V lost 2 bases, J lost 6 bases, and 5 bases stayed unmatched. Germline V gene data show CDR1 as MDHEN and CDR2 as SYDVKM. This CDR3 contains 14 residues. The CDR3 is CASSLIAGAREQYF. CDR3 sequence (DNA): TGTGCCAGCAGTTTAATAGCGGGAGCCCGCGAGCAGTACTTC.

This clonotype has only a few counts. The gene calls are TRBV10-3 and TRBJ1-1, with 9 bases aligning to TRBD1. The ends lost 4 bases at V and 5 bases at J; junction bases unmatched: 11. The germline V gene has CDR1 ENHRY and CDR2 SYGVKD. This CDR3 has 16 amino acids. The CDR3, as DNA: TGTGCCATCAGTGCTGGACAGGGGATAGGGTCGACTGAAGCTTTCTTT. Residues: CAISAGQGIGSTEAFF.

This clonotype has at least ten counts. This CDR3 is CASSPGNHEQFF. CDR3 coding DNA: TGTGCCAGCAGCCCGGGGAACCATGAGCAGTTCTTC. The rearrangement joins TRBV28 to TRBJ2-1, with D perhaps matching TRBD2 (5 bases). Germline V gene sequence: CDR1 MDHEN, CDR2 SYDVKM. Trimming left V 6 bases short and J 8 bases short, with 11 bases between. The CDR3 length is 12 residues.

This chain links TRBV7-2 with TRBJ1-2, with a tentative D call TRBD1 (6 bases). The germline gives CDR1 SGHTA, CDR2 FQGNSA. V was pared by 5 bases and J by 4 bases, with 14 bases between. This CDR3 region has 14 residues. The CDR3 loop reads CASSLPQGSYGYTF. CDR3 sequence (DNA): TGTGCCAGCAGCCTACCCCAGGGGTCCTATGGCTACACCTTC. Full variable domain (rest looked up from reference TRBV7-2 and TRBJ1-2): GAGVSQSPSNKVTEKGKDVELRCDPISGHTALYWYRQSLGQGLEFLIYFQGNSAPDKSGLPSDRFSAERTGGSVSTLTIQRTQQEDSAVYLCASSLPQGSYGYTFGSGTRLTVV.

This clonotype was seen ten or more times. The J gene is TRBJ1-1, the V gene TRBV7-2, with D possibly TRBD1 on 5 matching bases. The V end lost 3 bases, the J end lost 0 bases, and 11 bases lay between the germline ends. This CDR3 contains 15 residues. CDR1 SGHTA and CDR2 FQGNSA come from the germline V gene. The CDR3 sequence: CASSFTGFMNTEAFF. CDR3 nucleotide sequence: TGTGCCAGCAGCTTTACAGGCTTTATGAACACTGAAGCTTTCTTT.

This clonotype has at least ten counts. The gene calls are TRBV29-1 and TRBJ2-3, with TRBD1 matching over 7 bases. The CDR3 runs 13 residues. The germline V gene has CDR1 SQVTM and CDR2 ANQGSEA. CDR3 in amino acids: CAGGRGSTDTQYF. The DNA of the CDR3 is TGCGCAGGGGGAAGGGGCAGCACAGATACGCAGTATTTT.

In this sample, this clonotype turned up a few times. The chain recombines TRBV9 with TRBJ2-2, with D perhaps matching TRBD2 (6 bases). The CDR3 spans 15 residues. CDR1 is SGDLS and CDR2 is YYNGEE in the germline V gene. With 7 bases removed from V and 0 bases from J, the gap between germline ends came to 13 bases. The CDR3 is CASSRDLANTGELFF. The CDR3 DNA reads TGTGCCAGCTCTCGGGACTTAGCGAACACCGGGGAGCTGTTTTTT.

V usage is TRBV6-1 and J usage is TRBJ1-6; D is possibly TRBD1 (5 bases). Germline V gene lookup returns CDR1 MNHNS and CDR2 SASEGT. V lost 2 bases, J lost 9 bases, and 14 bases lay in between. This CDR3 has 15 amino acids. The CDR3 DNA is TGTGCCAGCAGTGAATCTATAGGGGCCCTTTCACCCCTCCACTTT. Translation gives CASSESIGALSPLHF.

The chain recombines TRBV5-1 with TRBJ1-1; a weak D match, TRBD1 (5 bases). Germline CDR1 is SGHRS and CDR2 is YFSETQ. Trimming removed 2 bases at V and 9 bases at J, with 14 bases between. This CDR3 is built from 13 residues. CDR3 bases: TGCGCCAGCAGCTTTCCCGACAGTTTCCAAGCTTTCTTT. It codes for CASSFPDSFQAFF.

In this sample, this clonotype turned up a few times. The rearrangement uses TRBV6-6 and TRBJ1-5, with 10 bases aligning to TRBD1. Trimming cost V 5 bases and J 0 bases; bases outside gene matches: 7. Germline CDR1 reads MNHNY; CDR2 reads SVGAGI (reference sequence). There are 17 residues in the CDR3. The CDR3 is CASSQRGQGYSNQPQHF. The CDR3 DNA is TGTGCCAGCAGTCAGAGGGGACAGGGGTATAGCAATCAGCCCCAGCATTTT.

This clonotype was recorded at least ten times. The chain uses TRBV7-8 and TRBJ1-2; D is possibly TRBD1 (5 bases). Germline loops: CDR1 SGHVS, CDR2 FQNEAQ. Trimming removed 5 bases from V and 2 bases from J, with 18 bases in between. The CDR3 sequence is 16 residues long. The DNA for the CDR3 is TGTGCCAGCAGCGCCACGAGAGTACAGGCGAACTATGGCTACACCTTC. Translating gives CASSATRVQANYGYTF.

This clonotype appeared a few times. The CDR3 protein is CASSPPGTSRVDTQYF. The DNA of the CDR3 is TGTGCCAGCAGTCCACCGGGGACTAGCCGCGTAGATACGCAGTATTTT. This chain joins TRBV28 and TRBJ2-3; 9 bases map to TRBD2. CDR1 is MDHEN, CDR2 SYDVKM, per germline. J lost 5 bases, V lost 5 bases, and 11 bases had no gene match. The CDR3 covers 16 residues. Complete variable domain (other parts from reference TRBV28 and TRBJ2-3): DVKVTQSSRYLVKRTGEKVFLECVQDMDHENMFWYRQDPGLGLRLIYFSYDVKMKEKGDIPEGYSVSREKKERFSLILESASTNQTSMYLCASSPPGTSRVDTQYFGPGTRLTVL.

This clonotype has a count of ten or more. The chain carries TRBV6-2 or TRBV6-3 and TRBJ1-6; D not resolved. Trimming removed 2 bases from V and 0 bases from J, with 11 bases in between. CDR1 is MNHEY and CDR2 is SVGEGT in the germline V gene. The CDR3 is 17 residues long. The CDR3 coding sequence is TGTGCCAGCAGTTACGACGGCGTGAGCTCCTATAATTCACCCCTCCACTTT. As protein: CASSYDGVSSYNSPLHF.

This clonotype was seen only a few times. V usage is TRBV12-3 or TRBV12-4 and J usage is TRBJ1-1, with D hard to call. CDR3 size: 15 residues. The V gene lost 4 bases and the J gene lost 4 bases, with 16 bases spanning the gap. CDR3 in amino acids: CASSSYVGSSTEAFF. In nucleotides, the CDR3 is TGTGCCAGCAGTTCCTATGTAGGGAGCAGCACTGAAGCTTTCTTT.

This clonotype was seen a few times. Here the CDR3 reads CASSQGDAGELFF. CDR3 DNA: TGTGCCAGCAGTCAAGGGGACGCCGGGGAGCTGTTTTTT. The chain links TRBV25-1 to TRBJ2-2; the D call may be TRBD1 or TRBD2 (5 bases each). The CDR3 totals 13 residues. Trimming stripped 5 bases from V and 6 bases from J, with 10 bases between. Germline CDR1 and CDR2: MGHDK and SYGVNS.

This clonotype was detected only a few times. This sequence joins TRBV20-1 and TRBJ2-7; unclear D gene. The CDR3 extends over 15 amino acids. V lost 3 bases, J lost 0 bases, and 15 bases lay in between. Germline-derived CDR1 and CDR2 are DFQATT and SNEGSKA (reference sequence). The CDR3 reads CSASLATLSSYEQYF. CDR3 sequence (DNA): TGCAGTGCTAGTCTTGCGACATTGAGCTCCTACGAGCAGTACTTC.

This clonotype was recorded many times. The chain combines TRBV28 with TRBJ2-7; D is perhaps TRBD1 or TRBD2 (5 bases each). The CDR3 has 13 residues. Per the germline V gene, CDR1 is MDHEN and CDR2 is SYDVKM. Trimming took off 6 bases at V and 3 bases at J, with 12 bases between the two ends. The CDR3 region is CASSSGTIYEQYF. DNA for the CDR3: TGTGCCAGCAGCTCCGGGACGATCTACGAGCAGTACTTC.

The V and J genes are TRBV14 and TRBJ2-1; D may be TRBD2 (6 bases). CDR3 length: 15 amino acids. The V gene lost 4 bases and the J gene lost 2 bases, with 12 bases spanning the gap. CDR1 is SGHDN, CDR2 FVKESK, per germline. The CDR3 bases are TGTGCCAGCAGCCGAGCGCGGGGCCCCTACAATGAGCAGTTCTTC. This translates into CASSRARGPYNEQFF.

The genes are TRBV5-4 and TRBJ1-1; D call uncertain. Germline V gene lookup returns CDR1 SGHNT and CDR2 YYREEE (reference sequence). CDR3 length: 13 residues. Trimming pared 5 bases from V and 5 bases from J, leaving 13 bases between. CDR3 bases: TGTGCCAGCAGGGTAGGGATAGTAACTGAAGCTTTCTTT. Its protein is CASRVGIVTEAFF.